Reported below is one T cell receptor (beta chain). Its antigen is as yet unknown. The data are from a study of cytomegalovirus exposure and HLA in healthy donors. Clones were read by immunoSEQ multiplex PCR, and TCRdb kept only the in-frame ones, dropping some. The sample consists of over 85,000 clones, about nine tenths of them appearing once. The germline V gene encodes CDR1 GTSNPN and CDR2 SVGIG (reference sequence). The V gene end was trimmed by 2 bases and the J gene end by 6 bases; junction bases not matched to a gene: 12. CDR3 length: 16 amino acids. Findings of the study overall: A list of 150 or so TCR beta chains associated with cytomegalovirus was given.

The chain uses TRBV30 and TRBJ2-2; TRBD1 agrees at 7 bases. This TCR derives from a woman between 18 and 30 years old in good health and CMV-seronegative. The sequenced sample consisted of PBMCs. CDR3 sequence: CAWSSLGTAKAGELFF. The DNA for the CDR3 is TGTGCCTGGAGTTCTCTCGGGACAGCCAAGGCCGGGGAGCTGTTTTTT.